This TCR beta chain derives from a study of beta chain features in type 1 diabetes. About the research overall: There were 107,917,701 sorted cells examined across all samples. General study points: Cells that show high TCR expression could be over-represented by cDNA sequencing. The study found moderately but significantly shorter TCRB CDR3s in all four CD4+ subsets of Type 1 diabetes patients.

Sorting that relied on CD45RO/CCR7/CD25/CD127/CD95/CD27 yielded CD4+ naive, central memory, regulatory and stem cell-like memory cells. Each sorted fraction was over 95% pure. Isolated RNA was reverse transcribed in full, so expressed TCRB transcripts were sequenced. Method: immunoSEQ multiplex PCR; TCRdb's copy keeps in-frame clones and lacks some. The sample lists 130,000 or so clones; roughly 10% were seen once. In this sample, this clone turned up a few times. Its antigen is currently unknown. This CDR3 spans 14 amino acids. The V gene's germline CDR1 is SNHLY and CDR2 FYNNEI. Germline trimming cut 6 bases from V and 4 bases from J; bases unmatched to any gene: 6.

The TCR originated in a man aged 25 to 40 with type 1 diabetes. The V and J genes are TRBV2 and TRBJ2-5; 9 positions agree with TRBD1. The sample consisted of central memory CD4+ T cells from blood. CDR3 region: CASSDRGMRETQYF. DNA of the CDR3: TGTGCCAGCAGCGACAGGGGGATGAGAGAGACCCAGTACTTC.